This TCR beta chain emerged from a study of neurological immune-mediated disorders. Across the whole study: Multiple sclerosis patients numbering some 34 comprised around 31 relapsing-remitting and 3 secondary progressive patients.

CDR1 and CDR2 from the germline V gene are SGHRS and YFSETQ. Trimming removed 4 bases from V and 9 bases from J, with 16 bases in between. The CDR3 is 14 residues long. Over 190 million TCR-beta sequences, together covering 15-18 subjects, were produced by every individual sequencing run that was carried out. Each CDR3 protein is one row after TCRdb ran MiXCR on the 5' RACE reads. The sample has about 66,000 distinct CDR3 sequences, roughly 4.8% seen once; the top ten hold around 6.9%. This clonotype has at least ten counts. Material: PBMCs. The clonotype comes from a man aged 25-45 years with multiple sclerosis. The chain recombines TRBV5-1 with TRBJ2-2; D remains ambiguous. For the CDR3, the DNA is TGCGCCAGCAGCCCCTCCTCGGGCAGACGGGAGCTGTTTTTT. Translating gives CASSPSSGRRELFF.